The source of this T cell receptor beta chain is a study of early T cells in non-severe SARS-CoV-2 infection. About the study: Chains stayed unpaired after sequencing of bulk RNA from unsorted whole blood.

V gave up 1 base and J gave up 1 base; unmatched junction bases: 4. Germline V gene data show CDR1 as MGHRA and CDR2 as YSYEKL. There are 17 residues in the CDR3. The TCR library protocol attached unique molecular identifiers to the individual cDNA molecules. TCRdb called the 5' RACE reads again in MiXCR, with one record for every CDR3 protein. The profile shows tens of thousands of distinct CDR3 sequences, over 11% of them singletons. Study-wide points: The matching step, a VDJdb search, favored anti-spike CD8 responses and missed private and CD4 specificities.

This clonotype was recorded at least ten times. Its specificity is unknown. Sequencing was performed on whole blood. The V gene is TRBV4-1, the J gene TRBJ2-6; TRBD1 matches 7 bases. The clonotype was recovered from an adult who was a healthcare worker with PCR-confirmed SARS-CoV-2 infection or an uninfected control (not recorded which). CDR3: CASSQGPGQSGANVLTF. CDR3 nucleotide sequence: TGCGCCAGCAGCCAAGGACCGGGACAGTCTGGGGCCAACGTCCTGACTTTC.